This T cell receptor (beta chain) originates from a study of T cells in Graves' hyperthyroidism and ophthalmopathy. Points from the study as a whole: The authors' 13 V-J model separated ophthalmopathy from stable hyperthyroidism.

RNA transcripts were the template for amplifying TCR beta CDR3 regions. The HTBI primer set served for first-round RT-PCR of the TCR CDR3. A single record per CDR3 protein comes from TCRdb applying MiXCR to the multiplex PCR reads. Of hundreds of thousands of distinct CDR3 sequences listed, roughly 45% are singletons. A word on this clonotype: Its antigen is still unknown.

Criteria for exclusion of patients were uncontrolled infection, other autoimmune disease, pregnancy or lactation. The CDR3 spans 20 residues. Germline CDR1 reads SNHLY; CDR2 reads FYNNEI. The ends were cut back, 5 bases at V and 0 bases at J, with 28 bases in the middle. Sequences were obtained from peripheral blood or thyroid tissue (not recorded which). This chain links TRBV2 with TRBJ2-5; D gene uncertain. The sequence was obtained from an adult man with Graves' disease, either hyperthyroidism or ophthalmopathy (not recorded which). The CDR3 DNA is TGTGCCAGCAGTTACTCCGCCCCCAGAGCTCCTAATTTGTACCAAGAGACCCAGTACTTC. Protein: CASSYSAPRAPNLYQETQYF.